The 8 T cell receptor beta chains reported below all come from one sample, sequenced in a study of CD8+CD57+ T cells in acquired aplastic anemia. By flow cytometry, patients selected for sequencing had shown an expansion of CD8+CD57+ cells. Genomic DNA, serving as template, underwent TCR beta VDJ and CDR3 profiling. TCRdb re-called the reads through MiXCR, storing one row per CDR3 protein. Here the sample spans around 200,000 distinct CDR3 sequences, less than 75% being singletons. The sequenced sample was sorted CD4+, CD8+, or CD8+CD57+ T cells (not recorded which) from PBMCs. These TCRs come from a human donor with aplastic anemia.

This clonotype has a count of ten or more. V and J are TRBV6-6 and TRBJ2-2, with 8 bases aligning to TRBD1. There are 14 residues in the CDR3. CDR1 and CDR2 (germline): MNHNY, SVGAGI (reference sequence). The ends lost 7 bases at V and 6 bases at J; junction bases unmatched: 7. CDR3 nucleotides: TGTGCCAGCACCGGACAGGGTGCAGCCGGGGAGCTGTTTTTT. This translates into CASTGQGAAGELFF.

In its sample, this clonotype was seen a few times. The gene calls are TRBV7-3 and TRBJ1-1; tentative D call: TRBD1 (6 bases). Germline CDR1 and CDR2: SGHTA and FQGTGA. This CDR3 has 15 amino acids. With 5 bases removed from V and 1 base from J, the gap between germline ends came to 14 bases. The CDR3 loop reads CASSRGQRGNTEAFF. CDR3 in DNA: TGTGCCAGCAGCAGAGGACAGCGAGGGAACACTGAAGCTTTCTTT. The complete variable domain, with remaining parts taken from reference TRBV7-3 and TRBJ1-1, reads GAGVSQTPSNKVTEKGKYVELRCDPISGHTALYWYRQSLGQGPEFLIYFQGTGAADDSGLPNDRFFAVRPEGSVSTLKIQRTERGDSAVYLCASSRGQRGNTEAFFGQGTRLTVV.

This clonotype was detected only a few times. V usage is TRBV29-1 and J usage is TRBJ1-1; D gene ambiguous. The CDR3 runs to 13 residues. CDR1 and CDR2 from the germline V gene are SQVTM and ANQGSEA. V was cut by 0 bases and J by 8 bases, with 13 bases left in between. DNA for the CDR3: TGCAGCGTTGAAGAAGTGAGAGGACCAGAAGCTTTCTTT. This translates into CSVEEVRGPEAFF.

This clonotype came up once. The rearrangement links TRBV25-1 to TRBJ2-1; 9 bases map to TRBD1. Germline trimming cut 8 bases from V and 8 bases from J; bases unmatched to any gene: 10. Germline values: CDR1 MGHDK, CDR2 SYGVNS. The length of the CDR3 is 14 residues. The CDR3 region is CASVVGTGRDEQFF. CDR3 nucleotide sequence: TGTGCCAGCGTTGTGGGGACAGGGCGGGATGAGCAGTTCTTC.

This sequence joins TRBV6-5 and TRBJ2-1; the D gene is possibly TRBD2 (5 bases). The length of the CDR3 is 13 residues. Looked up from germline, CDR1 is MNHEY and CDR2 is SVGAGI. V was pared by 6 bases and J by 4 bases, with 10 bases between. The CDR3 nucleotides read TGTGCCAGCAGCCGCGGACTTTACAATGAGCAGTTCTTC. Protein product: CASSRGLYNEQFF.

The rearrangement uses TRBV7-6 and TRBJ2-3, with TRBD1 as a possible D gene (8 bases). Germline CDR1 and CDR2: SGHVS and FNYEAQ. This CDR3 contains 15 residues. Trimming cost V 6 bases and J 1 base, with 14 bases left between them. CDR3: CASSKTGGGTDTQYF. The CDR3 DNA sequence: TGTGCCAGCAGTAAAACAGGGGGGGGCACAGATACGCAGTATTTT.

This chain connects TRBV28 to TRBJ2-7, with D possibly called TRBD1 or TRBD2 (5 bases each). Germline V gene data show CDR1 as MDHEN and CDR2 as SYDVKM. This CDR3 has 12 amino acids. V lost 3 bases, J lost 5 bases, and 8 bases lay in between. The CDR3 region is CASSLGEHEQYF. The DNA for the CDR3 is TGTGCCAGCAGTTTGGGGGAACACGAGCAGTACTTC.

This rearrangement joins TRBV24-1 to TRBJ1-2; a possible D gene is TRBD1 (5 bases). The CDR3 totals 15 residues. Per germline, CDR1 KGHDR and CDR2 SFDVKD. Trimming removed 3 bases at V and 1 base at J, with 11 bases between. CDR3 protein: CATSDPGLGNYGYTF. In DNA form, the CDR3 reads TGTGCCACCAGTGATCCAGGGTTAGGTAACTATGGCTACACCTTC.